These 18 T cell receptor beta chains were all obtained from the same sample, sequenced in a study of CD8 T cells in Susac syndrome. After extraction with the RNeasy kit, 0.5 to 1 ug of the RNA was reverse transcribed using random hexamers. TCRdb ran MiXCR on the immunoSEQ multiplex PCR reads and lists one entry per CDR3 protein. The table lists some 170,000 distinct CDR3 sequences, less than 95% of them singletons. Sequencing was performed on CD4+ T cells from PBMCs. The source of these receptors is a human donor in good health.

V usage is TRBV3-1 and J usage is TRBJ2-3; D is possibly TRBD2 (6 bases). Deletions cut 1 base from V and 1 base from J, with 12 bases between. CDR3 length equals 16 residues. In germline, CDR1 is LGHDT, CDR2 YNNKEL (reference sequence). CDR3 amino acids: CASSQGPGSGTDTQYF. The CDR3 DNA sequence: TGTGCCAGCAGCCAAGGGCCCGGGAGCGGCACAGATACGCAGTATTTT.

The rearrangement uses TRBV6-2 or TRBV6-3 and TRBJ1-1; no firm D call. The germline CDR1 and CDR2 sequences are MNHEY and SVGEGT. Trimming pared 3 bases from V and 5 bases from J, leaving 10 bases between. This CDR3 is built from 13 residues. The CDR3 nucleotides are TGTGCCAGCAGTTATTTCGGAGGAACTGAAGCTTTCTTT. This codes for CASSYFGGTEAFF.

The chain's CDR3 is CSARAGQFGELFF. The CDR3 DNA is TGCAGTGCTAGAGCCGGACAGTTCGGGGAGCTGTTTTTT. V usage is TRBV20-1 and J usage is TRBJ2-2, with a possible D match to TRBD1 (6 bases). Deletions cut 1 base from V and 7 bases from J, with 10 bases between. Germline CDR1 reads DFQATT; CDR2 reads SNEGSKA (reference sequence). The CDR3 spans 13 residues.

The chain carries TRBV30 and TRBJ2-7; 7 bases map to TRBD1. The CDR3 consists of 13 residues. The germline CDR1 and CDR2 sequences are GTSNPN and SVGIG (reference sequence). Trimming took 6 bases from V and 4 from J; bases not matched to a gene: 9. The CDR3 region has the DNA TGTGCCTGTTCCGGGACAGCGATTTACGAGCAGTACTTC. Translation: CACSGTAIYEQYF.

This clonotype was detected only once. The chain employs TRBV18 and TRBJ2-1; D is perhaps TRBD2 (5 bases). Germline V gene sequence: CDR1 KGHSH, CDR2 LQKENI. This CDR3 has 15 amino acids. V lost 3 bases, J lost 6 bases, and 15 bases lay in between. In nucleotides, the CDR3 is TGTGCCAGCTCACCCAGGACTCTCTTGGGCAATGAGCAGTTCTTC. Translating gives CASSPRTLLGNEQFF.

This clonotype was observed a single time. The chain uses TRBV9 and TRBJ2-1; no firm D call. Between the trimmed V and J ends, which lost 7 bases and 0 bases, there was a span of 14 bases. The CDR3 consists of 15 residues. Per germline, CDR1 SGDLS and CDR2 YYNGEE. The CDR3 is CASGFSVSSYNEQFF. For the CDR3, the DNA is TGTGCCAGCGGATTCAGCGTCAGCTCCTACAATGAGCAGTTCTTC.

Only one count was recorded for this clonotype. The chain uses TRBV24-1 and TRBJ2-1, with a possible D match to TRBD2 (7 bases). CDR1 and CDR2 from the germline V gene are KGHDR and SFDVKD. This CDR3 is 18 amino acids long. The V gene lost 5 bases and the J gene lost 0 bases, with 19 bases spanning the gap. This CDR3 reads CATSGGGGTRSSYNEQFF. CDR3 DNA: TGTGCCACCAGTGGAGGGGGGGGTACCAGGAGCTCCTACAATGAGCAGTTCTTC.

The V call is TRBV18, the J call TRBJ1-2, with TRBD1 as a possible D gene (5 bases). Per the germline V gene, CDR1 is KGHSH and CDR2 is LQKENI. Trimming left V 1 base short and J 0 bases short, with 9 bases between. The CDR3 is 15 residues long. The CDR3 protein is CASSPQTGPNYGYTF. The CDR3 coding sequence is TGTGCCAGCTCACCACAAACAGGCCCTAACTATGGCTACACCTTC.

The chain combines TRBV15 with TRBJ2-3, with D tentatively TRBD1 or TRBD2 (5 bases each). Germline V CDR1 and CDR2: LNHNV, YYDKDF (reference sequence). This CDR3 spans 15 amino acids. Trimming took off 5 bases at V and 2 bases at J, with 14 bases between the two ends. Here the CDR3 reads CATSRTRDHTDTQYF. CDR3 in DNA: TGTGCCACCAGCCGAACACGGGACCACACAGATACGCAGTATTTT. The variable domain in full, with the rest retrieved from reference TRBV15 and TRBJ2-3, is DAMVIQNPRYQVTQFGKPVTLSCSQTLNHNVMYWYQQKSSQAPKLLFHYYDKDFNNEADTPDNFQSRRPNTSFCFLDIRSPGLGDTAMYLCATSRTRDHTDTQYFGPGTRLTVL.

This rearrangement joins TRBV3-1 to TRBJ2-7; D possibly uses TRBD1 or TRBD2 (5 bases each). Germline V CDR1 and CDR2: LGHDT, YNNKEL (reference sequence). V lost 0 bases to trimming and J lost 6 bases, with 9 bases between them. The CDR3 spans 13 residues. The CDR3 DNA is TGTGCCAGCAGCCAAGACAGGGACGGCGAGCAGTACTTC. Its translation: CASSQDRDGEQYF.

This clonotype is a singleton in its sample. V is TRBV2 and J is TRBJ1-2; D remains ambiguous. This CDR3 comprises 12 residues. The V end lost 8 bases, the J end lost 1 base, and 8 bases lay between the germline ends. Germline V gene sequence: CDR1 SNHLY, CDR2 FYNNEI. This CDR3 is CASSTYNYGYTF. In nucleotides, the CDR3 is TGTGCCAGCTCAACCTATAACTATGGCTACACCTTC.

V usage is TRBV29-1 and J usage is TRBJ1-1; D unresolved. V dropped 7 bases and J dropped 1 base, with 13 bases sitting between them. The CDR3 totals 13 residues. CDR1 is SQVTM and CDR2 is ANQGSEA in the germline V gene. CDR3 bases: TGCAGCGCCGACCGGCCCGAGAACACTGAAGCTTTCTTT. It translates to CSADRPENTEAFF. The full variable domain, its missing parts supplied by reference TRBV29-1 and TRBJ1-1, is SAVISQKPSRDICQRGTSLTIQCQVDSQVTMMFWYRQQPGQSLTLIATANQGSEATYESGFVIDKFPISRPNLTFSTLTVSNMSPEDSSIYLCSADRPENTEAFFGQGTRLTVV.

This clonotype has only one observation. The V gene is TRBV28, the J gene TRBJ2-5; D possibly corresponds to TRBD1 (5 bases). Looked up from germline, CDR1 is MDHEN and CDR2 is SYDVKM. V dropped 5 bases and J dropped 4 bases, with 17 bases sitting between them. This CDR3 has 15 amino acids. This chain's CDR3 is CASSRPGLRGETQYF. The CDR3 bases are TGTGCCAGCAGTCGTCCGGGCTTAAGGGGAGAGACCCAGTACTTC.

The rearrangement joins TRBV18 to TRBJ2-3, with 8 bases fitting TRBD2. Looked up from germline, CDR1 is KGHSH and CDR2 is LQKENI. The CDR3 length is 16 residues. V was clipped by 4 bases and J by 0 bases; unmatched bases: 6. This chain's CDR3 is CASSRTSPSSTDTQYF. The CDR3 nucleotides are TGTGCCAGCTCACGGACTAGCCCAAGTAGCACAGATACGCAGTATTTT.

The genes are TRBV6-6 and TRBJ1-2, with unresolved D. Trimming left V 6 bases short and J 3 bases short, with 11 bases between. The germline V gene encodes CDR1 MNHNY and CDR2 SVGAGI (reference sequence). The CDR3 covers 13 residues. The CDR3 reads CASRWFGDYGYTF. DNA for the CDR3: TGTGCCAGCAGGTGGTTTGGAGACTATGGCTACACCTTC.

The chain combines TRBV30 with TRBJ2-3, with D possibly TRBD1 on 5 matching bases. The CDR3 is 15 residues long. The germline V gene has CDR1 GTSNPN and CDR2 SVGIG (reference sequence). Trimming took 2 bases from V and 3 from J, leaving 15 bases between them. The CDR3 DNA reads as TGTGCCTGGAGTACGACAGCACTTCGGACAGATACGCAGTATTTT. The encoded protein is CAWSTTALRTDTQYF. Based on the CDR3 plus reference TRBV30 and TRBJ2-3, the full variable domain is SQTIHQWPATLVQPVGSPLSLECTVEGTSNPNLYWYRQAAGRGLQLLFYSVGIGQISSEVPQNLSASRPQDRQFILSSKKLLLSDSGFYLCAWSTTALRTDTQYFGPGTRLTVL.

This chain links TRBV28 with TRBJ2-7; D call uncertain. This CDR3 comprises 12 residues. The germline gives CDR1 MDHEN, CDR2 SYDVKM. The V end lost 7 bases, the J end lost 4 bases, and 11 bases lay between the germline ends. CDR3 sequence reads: CASTARTYEQYF. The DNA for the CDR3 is TGTGCCAGCACAGCGAGAACTTACGAGCAGTACTTC.

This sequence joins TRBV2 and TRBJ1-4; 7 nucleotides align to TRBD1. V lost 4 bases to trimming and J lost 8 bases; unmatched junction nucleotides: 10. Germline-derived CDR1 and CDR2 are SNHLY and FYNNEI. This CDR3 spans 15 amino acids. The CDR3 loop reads CASSAGQGVWEKLFF. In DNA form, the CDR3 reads TGTGCCAGCAGTGCCGGGCAGGGGGTTTGGGAAAAACTGTTTTTT.